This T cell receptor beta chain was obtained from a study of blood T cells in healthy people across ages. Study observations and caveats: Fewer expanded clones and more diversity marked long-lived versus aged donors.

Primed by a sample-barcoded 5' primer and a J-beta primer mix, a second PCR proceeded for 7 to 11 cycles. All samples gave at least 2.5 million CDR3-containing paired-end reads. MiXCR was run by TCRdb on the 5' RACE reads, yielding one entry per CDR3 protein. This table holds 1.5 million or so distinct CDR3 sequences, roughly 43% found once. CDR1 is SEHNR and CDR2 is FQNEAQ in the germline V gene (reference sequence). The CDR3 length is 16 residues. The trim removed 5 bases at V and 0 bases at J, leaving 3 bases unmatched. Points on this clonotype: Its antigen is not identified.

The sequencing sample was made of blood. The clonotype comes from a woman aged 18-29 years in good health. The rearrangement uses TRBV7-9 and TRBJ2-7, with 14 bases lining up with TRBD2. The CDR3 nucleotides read TGTGCCAGCAGCACGGGACTAGCGGGGGCCTCCTACGAGCAGTACTTC. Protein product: CASSTGLAGASYEQYF.